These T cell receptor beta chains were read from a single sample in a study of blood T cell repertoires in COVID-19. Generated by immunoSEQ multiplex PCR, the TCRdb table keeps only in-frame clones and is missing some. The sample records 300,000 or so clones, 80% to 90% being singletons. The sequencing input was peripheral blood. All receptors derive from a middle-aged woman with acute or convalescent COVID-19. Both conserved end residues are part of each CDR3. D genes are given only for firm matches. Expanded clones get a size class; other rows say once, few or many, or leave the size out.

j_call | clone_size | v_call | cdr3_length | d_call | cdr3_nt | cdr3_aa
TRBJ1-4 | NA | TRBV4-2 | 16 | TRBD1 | TGTGCCAGCAGCCTCACTGCCGCAGGGGGTAACGAAAAACTGTTTTTT | CASSLTAAGGNEKLFF
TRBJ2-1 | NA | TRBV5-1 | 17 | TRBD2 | TGCGCCAGCAGCACACTGAAAAGCGGGGGCCCGTACAATGAGCAGTTCTTC | CASSTLKSGGPYNEQFF
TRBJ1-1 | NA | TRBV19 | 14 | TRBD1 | TGTGCCAGTAGCCTAGGACAGGCCAACACTGAAGCTTTCTTT | CASSLGQANTEAFF
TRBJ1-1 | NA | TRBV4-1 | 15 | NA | TGCGCCAGCAGCCAAGATCTACAGAGTTACACTGAAGCTTTCTTT | CASSQDLQSYTEAFF
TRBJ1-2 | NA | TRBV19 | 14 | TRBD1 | TGTGCCAGTATCCCACGAGGGGGGACAGATGGCTACACCTTC | CASIPRGGTDGYTF
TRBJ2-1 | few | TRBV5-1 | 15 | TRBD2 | TGCGCCAGCAGGCTAGCGGGGGCCCTCTACAATGAGCAGTTCTTC | CASRLAGALYNEQFF
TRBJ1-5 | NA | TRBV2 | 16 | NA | TGTGCCAGCAGTGGGGGGCAGGGCTATAGCAATCAGCCCCAGCATTTT | CASSGGQGYSNQPQHF
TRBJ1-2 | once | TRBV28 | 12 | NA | TGTGCCAGCAGTTACTTAAATGCTCACTACACCTTC | CASSYLNAHYTF
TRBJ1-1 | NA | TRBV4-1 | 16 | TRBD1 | TGCGCCAGCAGCGGGTATAAAGGACAGGGGAGCACTGAAGCTTTCTTT | CASSGYKGQGSTEAFF
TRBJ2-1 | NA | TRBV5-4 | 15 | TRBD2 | TGTGCCAGCAGCCCGAGCGGGGGGGCCTACAATGAGCAGTTCTTC | CASSPSGGAYNEQFF
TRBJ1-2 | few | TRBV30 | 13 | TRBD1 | TGTGCCTCCTCGACAGGGAGGAACTATGGCTACACCTTC | CASSTGRNYGYTF
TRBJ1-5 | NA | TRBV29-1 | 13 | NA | TGCAGCGTTGGCGACACAAGCAATCAGCCCCAGCATTTT | CSVGDTSNQPQHF
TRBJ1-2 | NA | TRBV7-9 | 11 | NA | TGTGCCACCACCCGGGAGGTTGGCTACACCTTC | CATTREVGYTF
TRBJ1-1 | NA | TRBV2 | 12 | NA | TGTGCCAGCGGAGGCGAGAACACTGAAGCTTTCTTT | CASGGENTEAFF
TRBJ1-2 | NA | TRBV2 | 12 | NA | TGTGCCAGCGGTCTCGAGGCGAGAGGCTACACCTTC | CASGLEARGYTF
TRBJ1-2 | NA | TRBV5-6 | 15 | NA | TGTGCCAGCACCCCGGACATTCGCGACGGCTATGGCTACACCTTC | CASTPDIRDGYGYTF
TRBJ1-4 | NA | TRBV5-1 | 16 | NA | TGCGCCAGCAGCTTGGGTACAGCCGCAACTAATGAAAAACTGTTTTTT | CASSLGTAATNEKLFF
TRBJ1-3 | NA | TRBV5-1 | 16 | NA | TGCGCCAGCAGCCAGGGGACGGTGAGCTCTGGAAACACCATATATTTT | CASSQGTVSSGNTIYF
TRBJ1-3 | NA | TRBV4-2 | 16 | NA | TGTGCCAGCAGCCAAGATGGCTCGATCTCTGGAAACACCATATATTTT | CASSQDGSISGNTIYF
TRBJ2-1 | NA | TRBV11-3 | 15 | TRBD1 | TGTGCCAGCAGCCCCGGGACAGGGGGTAACAATGAGCAGTTCTTC | CASSPGTGGNNEQFF
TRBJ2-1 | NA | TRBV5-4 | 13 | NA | TGTGCCAGCAGCCCGTGGGGGGTCAATGAGCAGTTCTTC | CASSPWGVNEQFF
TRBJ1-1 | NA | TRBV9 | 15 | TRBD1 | TGTGCCAGCAGCGTCAGACAGGGGGTTAACACTGAAGCTTTCTTT | CASSVRQGVNTEAFF
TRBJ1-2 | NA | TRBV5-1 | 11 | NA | TGCGCCAGCAGCTTCCGTCCCGAGGGCACCTTC | CASSFRPEGTF
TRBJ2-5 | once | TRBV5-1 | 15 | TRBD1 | TGCGCCAGCAGCTTCTGGGACAGGGACCAAGAGACCCAGTACTTC | CASSFWDRDQETQYF
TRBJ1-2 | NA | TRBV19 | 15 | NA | TGTGCCAGTAGCTTTGGGGAGGGGTTCGGCTATGGCTACACCTTC | CASSFGEGFGYGYTF
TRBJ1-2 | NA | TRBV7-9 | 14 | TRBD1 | TGTGCCAGCAGCAATGCGGGACAGGGATATGGCTACACCTTC | CASSNAGQGYGYTF
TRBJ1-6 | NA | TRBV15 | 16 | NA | TGTGCCACCAGCAGACCCGGGGACTCCTATAATTCACCCCTCCACTTT | CATSRPGDSYNSPLHF
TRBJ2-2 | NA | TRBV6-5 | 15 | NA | TGTGCCAGCAGTTACTCGACAGGGAACACCGGGGAGCTGTTTTTT | CASSYSTGNTGELFF
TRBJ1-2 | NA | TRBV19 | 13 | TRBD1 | TGTGCCAGTAGTATGCAACAGGGGACTGGCTACACCTTC | CASSMQQGTGYTF
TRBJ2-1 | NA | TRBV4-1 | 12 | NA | TGCGCCAGCAGCCAAGTGCAGGGTGAGCAGTTCTTC | CASSQVQGEQFF
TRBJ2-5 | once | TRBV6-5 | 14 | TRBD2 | TGTGCCAGCAGTTGGCTAGGGGAGGGAGAGACCCAGTACTTC | CASSWLGEGETQYF
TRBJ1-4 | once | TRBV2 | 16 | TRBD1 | TGTGCCAGCAGGACCGGTTGGGACAGGGGCAATGAAAAACTGTTTTTT | CASRTGWDRGNEKLFF
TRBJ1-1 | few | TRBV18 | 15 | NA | TGTGCCAGCTCACGAGAATCAGGATCTCGGACTGAAGCTTTCTTT | CASSRESGSRTEAFF
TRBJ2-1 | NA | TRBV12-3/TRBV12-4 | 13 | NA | TGTGCCAGCAGGCGGGGCCCCTCCAATGAGCAGTTCTTC | CASRRGPSNEQFF
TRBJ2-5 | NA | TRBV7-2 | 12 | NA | TGTGCCAGCAGCCAGAGGACAGACTCCTTGTACTTC | CASSQRTDSLYF
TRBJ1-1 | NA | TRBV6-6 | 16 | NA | TGTGCCAGCAGTTACTGGGGCAGGGATGGAAAAACTGAAGCTTTCTTT | CASSYWGRDGKTEAFF
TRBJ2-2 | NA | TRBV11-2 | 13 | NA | TGTGCCAGCTGGGCGCCGAACACCGGGGAGCTGTTTTTT | CASWAPNTGELFF
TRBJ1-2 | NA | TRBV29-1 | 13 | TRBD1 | TGCAGCGCTGAGACAGGGGCGGCCTATGGCTACACCTTC | CSAETGAAYGYTF
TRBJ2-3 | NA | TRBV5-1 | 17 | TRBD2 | TGCGCCAGCAGCCCGGGGACTAGCGGGGGGCGCACAGATACGCAGTATTTT | CASSPGTSGGRTDTQYF
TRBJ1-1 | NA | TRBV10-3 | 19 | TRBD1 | TGTGCCATCAGTGCCCACGGCGGAGGGACAGGGGGCGGGAGCACTGAAGCTTTCTTT | CAISAHGGGTGGGSTEAFF
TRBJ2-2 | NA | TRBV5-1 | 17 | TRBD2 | TGCGCCAGCAGGTTACTAGCGGGGGGGCGTGGCACCGGGGAGCTGTTTTTT | CASRLLAGGRGTGELFF
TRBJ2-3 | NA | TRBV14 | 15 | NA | TGTGCCAGCAGCCTCCCGGAGAGGGATAAAGATACGCAGTATTTT | CASSLPERDKDTQYF
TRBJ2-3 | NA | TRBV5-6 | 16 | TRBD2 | TGTGCCAGCAGCTTGGTGGAGCGGGGATCCACAGATACGCAGTATTTT | CASSLVERGSTDTQYF
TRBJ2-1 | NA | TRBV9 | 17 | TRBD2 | TGTGCCAGCAGCGTAGCTACTCGGGCTAGCGGGGGTAATGAGCAGTTCTTC | CASSVATRASGGNEQFF
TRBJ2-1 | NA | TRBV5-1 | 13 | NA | TGCGCCAGCAGCTTGAGTTCGGGTTGGGAGCAGTTCTTC | CASSLSSGWEQFF
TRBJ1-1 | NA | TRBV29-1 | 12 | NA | TGCAGCGTTGGACAAATGAACACTGAAGCTTTCTTT | CSVGQMNTEAFF
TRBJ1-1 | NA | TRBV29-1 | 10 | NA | TGCAGCGTTGTGAACAGGGAGGCTTTCTTT | CSVVNREAFF
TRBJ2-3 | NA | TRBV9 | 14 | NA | TGTGCCAGCAGCGTAGGAGGTTACACAGATACGCAGTATTTT | CASSVGGYTDTQYF